The TCR beta chain described here comes from a study of cytomegalovirus exposure and HLA in healthy donors. On the study more broadly: Genetic ancestry analysis placed around 76% of the 350 to 500 donors that were genotyped in the Caucasian-associated cluster.

Comment on this clone: Its antigen is undetermined.

This PCR relied on a set of 60 Vbeta primers and 13 Jbeta primers. Only in-frame clones appear in the TCRdb table, and some are missing; sequencing was by immunoSEQ multiplex PCR. The sample comprises over 100,000 clones, around 75% of which are singletons, and roughly 0.92% rests with the top ten. Regarding the study as a whole: As a later analysis revealed, the rate of TCR association differed by HLA locus, with DRB1 most and HLA-C fewest.

V dropped 4 bases and J dropped 0; count of bases not matched to a gene: 6. The CDR3 contains 15 residues. Germline loops: CDR1 SGDLS, CDR2 YYNGEE. The sequence was obtained from a woman in her 30s in good health and CMV-seronegative. This chain links TRBV9 with TRBJ1-2; 7 nucleotides align to TRBD1. The specimen was PBMCs. In DNA form, the CDR3 reads TGTGCCAGCAGCCTCGGGGGACAGCCTAACTATGGCTACACCTTC. Its protein product is CASSLGGQPNYGYTF.